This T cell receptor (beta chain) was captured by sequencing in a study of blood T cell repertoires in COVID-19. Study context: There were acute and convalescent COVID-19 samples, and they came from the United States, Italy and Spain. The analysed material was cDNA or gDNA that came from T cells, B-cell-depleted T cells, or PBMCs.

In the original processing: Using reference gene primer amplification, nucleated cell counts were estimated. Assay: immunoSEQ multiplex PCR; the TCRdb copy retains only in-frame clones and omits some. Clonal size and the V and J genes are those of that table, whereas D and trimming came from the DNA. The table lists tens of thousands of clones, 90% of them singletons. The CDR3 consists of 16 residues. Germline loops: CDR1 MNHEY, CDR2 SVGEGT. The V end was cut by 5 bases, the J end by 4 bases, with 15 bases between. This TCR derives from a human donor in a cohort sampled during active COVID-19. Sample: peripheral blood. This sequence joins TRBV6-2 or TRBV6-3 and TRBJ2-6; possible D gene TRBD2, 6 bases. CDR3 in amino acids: CASSPDGGSGANVLTF. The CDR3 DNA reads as TGTGCCAGCAGTCCGGACGGGGGTTCGGGGGCCAACGTCCTGACTTTC.